These T cell receptor beta chains were read from a single sample in a study of shared clonotypes between healthy human individuals. Data came from immunoSEQ multiplex PCR; TCRdb stores just in-frame clones and leaves some out. This table holds about 1.5 million clones, 98% found once. The sample consisted of naive CD4+ T cells sorted from blood. The receptors originated from a man aged 30-40 years in good health. CDR3s include the opening cysteine and the closing phenylalanine or tryptophan. D genes are given only for firm matches.

j_call: TRBJ1-2; d_call: NA; v_call: TRBV7-9; cdr3_aa: CASSLVADYGYTF
j_call: TRBJ1-1; d_call: TRBD1; v_call: TRBV2; cdr3_aa: CASSKERQGGTEAFF
j_call: TRBJ2-3; d_call: NA; v_call: TRBV11-3; cdr3_aa: CASSIESVTDTQYF
j_call: TRBJ1-2; d_call: NA; v_call: TRBV30; cdr3_aa: CAWSVGKIYGYTF
j_call: TRBJ2-1; d_call: TRBD1; v_call: TRBV28; cdr3_aa: CASSRTGLPNEQFF
j_call: TRBJ1-2; d_call: TRBD1; v_call: TRBV2; cdr3_aa: CASRGTGKYGYTF
j_call: TRBJ2-2; d_call: NA; v_call: TRBV2; cdr3_aa: CASSEARWLTNTGELFF
j_call: TRBJ2-3; d_call: NA; v_call: TRBV5-4; cdr3_aa: CASSPTPSTGTDTQYF
j_call: TRBJ2-1; d_call: NA; v_call: TRBV11-3; cdr3_aa: CASSQGLAYNEQFF
j_call: TRBJ1-4; d_call: NA; v_call: TRBV28; cdr3_aa: CASSLGAGWEKLFF
j_call: TRBJ2-6; d_call: NA; v_call: TRBV27; cdr3_aa: CASTVLPRWQTDSGANVLTF
j_call: TRBJ2-5; d_call: TRBD2; v_call: TRBV5-1; cdr3_aa: CASSFGLAGLSGETQYF
j_call: TRBJ2-7; d_call: NA; v_call: TRBV6-6; cdr3_aa: CASSRVHEQYF
j_call: TRBJ2-1; d_call: TRBD2; v_call: TRBV5-1; cdr3_aa: CASSSTPTSGGTYNEQFF
j_call: TRBJ2-2; d_call: TRBD1; v_call: TRBV27; cdr3_aa: CASRRTGGTGELFF
j_call: TRBJ1-2; d_call: NA; v_call: TRBV6-5; cdr3_aa: CASSYAPAGRYGYTF
j_call: TRBJ2-2; d_call: TRBD2; v_call: TRBV2; cdr3_aa: CASSEALLGGLFF
j_call: TRBJ1-4; d_call: NA; v_call: TRBV29-1; cdr3_aa: CSVRALSEKLFF
j_call: TRBJ2-5; d_call: NA; v_call: TRBV2; cdr3_aa: CASSEDWVKGETQYF
j_call: TRBJ2-6; d_call: NA; v_call: TRBV5-1; cdr3_aa: CASSHGTAGANVLTF
j_call: TRBJ2-7; d_call: NA; v_call: TRBV5-1; cdr3_aa: CASSSAGPSSHEQYF
j_call: TRBJ2-2; d_call: TRBD2; v_call: TRBV18; cdr3_aa: CASSAGRGDTGELFF
j_call: TRBJ1-2; d_call: NA; v_call: TRBV4-3; cdr3_aa: CASSQEIVSSPYGYTF
j_call: TRBJ2-6; d_call: NA; v_call: TRBV6-5; cdr3_aa: CASTPGTNVLTF
j_call: TRBJ2-5; d_call: NA; v_call: TRBV5-1; cdr3_aa: CASSLARGPEETQYF
j_call: TRBJ1-5; d_call: NA; v_call: TRBV18; cdr3_aa: CASGGGGNQPQHF
j_call: TRBJ2-7; d_call: TRBD2; v_call: TRBV25-1; cdr3_aa: CASSDSGLAAYEQYF
j_call: TRBJ1-3; d_call: NA; v_call: TRBV28; cdr3_aa: CASSLTGRSGNTIYF
j_call: TRBJ2-5; d_call: NA; v_call: TRBV6-1; cdr3_aa: CASFRTGEETQYF
j_call: TRBJ2-1; d_call: TRBD2; v_call: TRBV5-1; cdr3_aa: CASSLRGTTYNEQFF
j_call: TRBJ2-2; d_call: TRBD1; v_call: TRBV7-9; cdr3_aa: CASSLPTGGPVNTGELFF
j_call: TRBJ2-1; d_call: TRBD1; v_call: TRBV19; cdr3_aa: CASRRATGGRDNEQFF
j_call: TRBJ1-2; d_call: TRBD1; v_call: TRBV5-6; cdr3_aa: CASSRTGVHGYTF
j_call: TRBJ2-7; d_call: NA; v_call: TRBV6-5; cdr3_aa: CASSYGGLSEQYF
j_call: TRBJ1-2; d_call: TRBD1; v_call: TRBV19; cdr3_aa: CASSMMTGVGYTF
j_call: TRBJ2-3; d_call: TRBD1; v_call: TRBV19; cdr3_aa: CASSIGQGVSTDTQYF
j_call: TRBJ2-7; d_call: NA; v_call: TRBV5-1; cdr3_aa: CASSLEVVREQYF
j_call: TRBJ2-7; d_call: TRBD2; v_call: TRBV7-9; cdr3_aa: CASSLAGTRIHYEQYF
j_call: TRBJ1-1; d_call: TRBD1; v_call: TRBV18; cdr3_aa: CASSPGQGRNTEAFF
j_call: TRBJ1-2; d_call: NA; v_call: TRBV7-9; cdr3_aa: CASSLDSTTEGYTF
j_call: TRBJ2-7; d_call: NA; v_call: TRBV7-9; cdr3_aa: CASSLAGTSYEQYF
j_call: TRBJ2-3; d_call: NA; v_call: TRBV10-3; cdr3_aa: CAISESFSADTDTQYF
j_call: TRBJ2-1; d_call: TRBD1; v_call: TRBV18; cdr3_aa: CASSLGTGVYNEQFF
j_call: TRBJ1-5; d_call: NA; v_call: TRBV2; cdr3_aa: CASREIGQPQHF
j_call: TRBJ2-7; d_call: NA; v_call: TRBV7-9; cdr3_aa: CASSLREHYEQYF
j_call: TRBJ1-2; d_call: NA; v_call: TRBV9; cdr3_aa: CASSVGTNGYTF
j_call: TRBJ1-1; d_call: NA; v_call: TRBV18; cdr3_aa: CASSPLQGTEAFF
j_call: TRBJ1-4; d_call: NA; v_call: TRBV6-5; cdr3_aa: CASSYRPGAGEKLFF
j_call: TRBJ2-1; d_call: NA; v_call: TRBV28; cdr3_aa: CASSSSRPDQSYNEQFF